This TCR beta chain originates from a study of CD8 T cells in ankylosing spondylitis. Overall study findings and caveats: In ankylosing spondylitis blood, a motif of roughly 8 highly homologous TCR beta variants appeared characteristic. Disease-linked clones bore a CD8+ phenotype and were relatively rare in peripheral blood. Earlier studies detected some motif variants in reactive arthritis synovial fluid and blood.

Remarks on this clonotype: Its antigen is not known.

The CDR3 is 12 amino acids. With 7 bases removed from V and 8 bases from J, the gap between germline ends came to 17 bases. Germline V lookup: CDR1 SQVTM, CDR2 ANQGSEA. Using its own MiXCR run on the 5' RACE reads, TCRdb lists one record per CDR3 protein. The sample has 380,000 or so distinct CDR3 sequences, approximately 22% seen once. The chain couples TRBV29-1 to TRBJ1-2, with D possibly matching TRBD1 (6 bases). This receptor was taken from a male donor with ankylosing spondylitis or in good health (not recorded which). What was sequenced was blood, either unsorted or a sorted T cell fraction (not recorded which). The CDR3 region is CSAPGQRGGYTF. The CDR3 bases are TGCAGCGCCCCCGGGCAGAGGGGGGGCTACACCTTC.